Reported below is one TCR beta chain. Its cognate antigen is unknown. The PCR ran on 60 Vbeta and 13 Jbeta primers. Assay used: immunoSEQ multiplex PCR; TCRdb lists only in-frame clones, some missing. The sample has about 180,000 clones, less than 85% seen once; the top ten hold 4.5% to 6%. The sample is drawn from a study of cytomegalovirus exposure and HLA in healthy donors. About the research overall: A preliminary data release comprised around 90 million unique TCRs obtained from HLA-typed donors. Overall study results and limits: Fewer than 20,000 TCR beta sequences were associated with HLA alleles at 0.05 false discovery rate in a later analysis. What a later analysis showed was that several of the most significant clusters appeared linked to common viral pathogens.

The CDR3 has 18 residues. Germline V gene lookup returns CDR1 LGHNA and CDR2 YSLEER. The ends lost 1 base at V and 0 bases at J; junction bases unmatched: 9. This clonotype originated in a man aged 40-49 years in good health and CMV-seronegative. The specimen sequenced was PBMCs. The gene calls are TRBV4-3 and TRBJ2-5, with TRBD1 matching over 9 bases. This chain's CDR3 is CASSQAGTGSPYQETQYF. The CDR3 nucleotides read TGCGCCAGCAGCCAAGCCGGGACAGGGTCCCCGTACCAAGAGACCCAGTACTTC.